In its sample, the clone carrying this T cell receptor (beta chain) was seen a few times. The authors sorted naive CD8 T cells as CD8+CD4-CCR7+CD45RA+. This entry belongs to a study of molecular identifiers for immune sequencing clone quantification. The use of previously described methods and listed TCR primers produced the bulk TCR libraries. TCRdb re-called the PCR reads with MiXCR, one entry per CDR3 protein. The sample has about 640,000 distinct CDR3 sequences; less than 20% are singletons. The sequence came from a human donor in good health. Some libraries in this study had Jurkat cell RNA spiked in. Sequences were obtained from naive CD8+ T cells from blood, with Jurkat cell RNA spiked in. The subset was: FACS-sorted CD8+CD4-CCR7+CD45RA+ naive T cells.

For the CDR3, the DNA is TGTGCCAGTAGGGACTTAACTAATGAAAAACTGTTTTTT. Its protein product is CASRDLTNEKLFF. This chain links TRBV19 with TRBJ1-4; no reliable D call. With 6 bases removed from V and 1 base from J, the gap between germline ends came to 6 bases. CDR1 LNHDA and CDR2 SQIVND come from the germline V gene (reference sequence). The CDR3 totals 13 residues.